Listed here are 28 T cell receptor beta chains from one sample, sequenced in a study of blood T cell repertoires in COVID-19. Profiled with immunoSEQ multiplex PCR; TCRdb holds only in-frame clones, not every one. The data show 130,000 or so clones, with just under 85% seen just once and approximately 3% held by the top ten. Sequenced input: PBMCs or T cells enriched from blood (not recorded which). All receptors come from a woman aged 45 to 65 with acute COVID-19.

The rearrangement uses TRBV7-9 and TRBJ2-1; D perhaps matches TRBD1 (5 bases). The CDR3 totals 15 residues. Looked up from germline, CDR1 is SEHNR and CDR2 is FQNEAQ (reference sequence). V gave up 1 base and J gave up 6 bases, with 13 bases separating them. CDR3: CASSLGQGDINEQFF. Here the CDR3 DNA reads TGTGCCAGCAGCTTAGGGCAGGGTGATATCAATGAGCAGTTCTTC.

This clone was picked up a small number of times. The chain joins TRBV11-2 to TRBJ2-7, with D possibly TRBD2 on 6 matching bases. The CDR3 is made up of 14 amino acids. Trimming removed 5 bases from V and 3 bases from J, with 14 bases in between. Germline V gene data show CDR1 as SGHAT and CDR2 as FQNNGV. For the CDR3, the DNA is TGTGCCAGCAGCGTCGGGAGAGGGTACTACGAGCAGTACTTC. Protein: CASSVGRGYYEQYF. The entire variable domain, with the rest obtained from reference TRBV11-2 and TRBJ2-7, is as follows: EAGVAQSPRYKIIEKRQSVAFWCNPISGHATLYWYQQILGQGPKLLIQFQNNGVVDDSQLPKDRFSAERLKGVDSTLKIQPAKLEDSAVYLCASSVGRGYYEQYFGPGTRLTVT.

This clone has only a few counts. This sequence joins TRBV7-2 and TRBJ2-1, with D possibly TRBD2 on 6 matching bases. Germline assignment: CDR1 SGHTA and CDR2 FQGNSA. CDR3 size: 18 residues. Trimming cost V 1 base and J 4 bases, with 20 bases left between them. The CDR3 nucleotides are TGTGCCAGCAGCTTAGGGACAAGGGCGGGGAGCCTTTACAATGAGCAGTTCTTC. It is translated as CASSLGTRAGSLYNEQFF.

This clone was seen a handful of times. The chain links TRBV7-9 to TRBJ2-1, with TRBD2 identical over 8 bases. After removal of 1 base from V and 8 bases from J, the junction contained 4 bases not matched to a gene. CDR1 is SEHNR, CDR2 FQNEAQ, per germline (reference sequence). The CDR3 has 14 amino acids. The CDR3 here is CASSLEREFHEQFF. CDR3 DNA sequence: TGTGCCAGCAGCTTAGAGCGGGAGTTCCATGAGCAGTTCTTC.

This clone was found once. The rearrangement joins TRBV7-9 to TRBJ1-2; the D gene is possibly TRBD1 (5 bases). Per germline, CDR1 SEHNR and CDR2 FQNEAQ (reference sequence). This CDR3 region has 14 residues. V was cut by 1 base and J by 8 bases, with 14 bases left in between. CDR3 region: CASSLVFTEGGYTF. The CDR3 DNA reads as TGTGCCAGCAGCTTAGTATTTACGGAGGGGGGCTACACCTTC.

CDR3 bases: TGTGCAAGTCGCTCGACATCAGGATCGGACTACGAGCAGTACTTC. Translating it yields CASRSTSGSDYEQYF. The V and J genes are TRBV12-2 and TRBJ2-7; the table's D call of TRBD1 was not tested on the DNA. TRBV12-2 constitutes a pseudogene. The CDR3 extends over 15 amino acids.

The rearrangement links TRBV27 to TRBJ2-1, with D possibly matching TRBD2 (5 bases). The germline V gene has CDR1 MNHEY and CDR2 SMNVEV (reference sequence). Trimming left V 4 bases short and J 3 bases short, with 10 bases between. The CDR3 totals 14 residues. The CDR3, as DNA: TGTGCCAGCAGTTCTGGAGACTACTACAATGAGCAGTTCTTC. This translates into CASSSGDYYNEQFF.

V gene TRBV14 combines with J gene TRBJ2-5; 8 bases align to TRBD2. This CDR3 contains 18 residues. V dropped 0 bases and J dropped 5; count of bases not matched to a gene: 14. The germline V gene encodes CDR1 SGHDN and CDR2 FVKESK. The CDR3 loop is CASSQDRVRGGSTETQYF. Written as DNA, the CDR3 is TGTGCCAGCAGCCAAGATAGGGTTCGGGGGGGAAGTACGGAGACCCAGTACTTC.

This clone was seen a single time. This sequence joins TRBV7-3 and TRBJ2-1; D not certain. The CDR3 consists of 13 residues. Germline CDR1 and CDR2: SGHTA and FQGTGA. V was cut by 3 bases and J by 8 bases, with 11 bases left in between. CDR3: CASSLLSADEQFF. The CDR3 DNA is TGTGCCAGCAGCTTGTTGTCGGCGGATGAGCAGTTCTTC.

The rearrangement uses TRBV18 and TRBJ1-1; tentatively, D is TRBD1 (5 bases). The CDR3 extends over 15 amino acids. The germline CDR1 and CDR2 sequences are KGHSH and LQKENI. With 1 base removed from V and 3 bases from J, the gap between germline ends came to 12 bases. The CDR3 sequence is CASSPRSGWDTEAFF. In DNA form, the CDR3 reads TGTGCCAGCTCACCACGGTCAGGGTGGGACACTGAAGCTTTCTTT.

The chain carries TRBV6-5 and TRBJ2-3; 7 bases agree with TRBD2. J lost 0 bases, V lost 2 bases, and 2 bases had no gene match. The CDR3 consists of 15 residues. Germline V lookup: CDR1 MNHEY, CDR2 SVGAGI. In nucleotides, the CDR3 is TGTGCCAGCAGTTACCTAGCGGATAGCACAGATACGCAGTATTTT. Protein sequence: CASSYLADSTDTQYF.

The chain couples TRBV5-5 to TRBJ2-3; the D is unclear. In germline, CDR1 is SGHKS, CDR2 YYEKEE (reference sequence). The V end was cut by 6 bases, the J end by 6 bases, with 17 bases between. The CDR3 loop spans 14 amino acids. In DNA, the CDR3 is TGTGCCAGCAACCTACTGACAATGGGTGATACGCAGTATTTT. Amino acids: CASNLLTMGDTQYF.

The chain joins TRBV28 to TRBJ2-3; 10 nucleotides match TRBD2. J gave up 7 bases and V 1 base, and 2 bases lay outside the gene matches. The CDR3 spans 14 residues. CDR1 and CDR2 from the germline V gene are MDHEN and SYDVKM. The DNA of the CDR3 is TGTGCCAGCAGTTTATCACTAGCGGGGCATACGCAGTATTTT. It specifies CASSLSLAGHTQYF.

J is TRBJ2-1 and V is TRBV5-1, with 8 bases fitting TRBD1. Per the germline V gene, CDR1 is SGHRS and CDR2 is YFSETQ. The CDR3 is 15 amino acids. The ends lost 0 bases at V and 4 bases at J; junction bases unmatched: 3. CDR3 residues: CASSLEQGGYNEQFF. CDR3 in DNA: TGCGCCAGCAGCTTGGAACAGGGGGGATACAATGAGCAGTTCTTC.

This rearrangement joins TRBV3-1 (or the pseudogene TRBV3-2) to TRBJ2-7, with 14 bases aligning to TRBD2. The ends lost 3 bases at V and 5 bases at J; junction bases unmatched: 18. Looked up from germline, CDR1 is LGHDT and CDR2 is YNNKEL (reference sequence). The CDR3 totals 20 residues. The CDR3 nucleotides read TGTGCCAGCAGCCACGAGAAAGGGGGACTAGCGGGAGTTGAGGGGGACGAGCAGTACTTC. Translating it yields CASSHEKGGLAGVEGDEQYF.

The chain links TRBV5-4 to TRBJ1-1; the D gene is possibly TRBD1 (5 bases). Trimming took 0 bases from V and 8 from J, leaving 8 bases between them. This CDR3 spans 12 amino acids. From germline, CDR1 is SGHNT and CDR2 YYREEE (reference sequence). For the CDR3, the DNA is TGTGCCAGCAGCTTGGGTCAGGGCGAAGCTTTCTTT. Amino acids: CASSLGQGEAFF. Full variable domain (outside the CDR3, taken from reference TRBV5-4 and TRBJ1-1): ETGVTQSPTHLIKTRGQQVTLRCSSQSGHNTVSWYQQALGQGPQFIFQYYREEENGRGNFPPRFSGLQFPNYSSELNVNALELDDSALYLCASSLGQGEAFFGQGTRLTVV.

The chain couples TRBV3-1 (or the pseudogene TRBV3-2) to TRBJ2-1, with 13 positions matching TRBD2. From germline, CDR1 is LGHDT and CDR2 YNNKEL (reference sequence). This CDR3 is built from 15 residues. V was clipped by 4 bases and J by 5 bases; unmatched bases: 2. This CDR3 reads CASSLGLAGDNEQFF. The CDR3 nucleotides are TGTGCCAGCAGCCTCGGACTAGCGGGAGACAATGAGCAGTTCTTC.

The J gene is TRBJ1-3, the V gene TRBV3-1 (or the pseudogene TRBV3-2), with D possibly TRBD1 on 5 matching bases. Germline CDR1 reads LGHDT; CDR2 reads YNNKEL (reference sequence). V dropped 1 base and J dropped 0 bases, with 10 bases sitting between them. The CDR3 extends over 16 amino acids. As DNA, the CDR3 is TGTGCCAGCAGCCAAGGGTCCGGGGGCTCTGGAAACACCATATATTTT. It translates to CASSQGSGGSGNTIYF.

This chain uses TRBV6-1 with TRBJ2-1; TRBD2 matches 7 bases. Germline CDR1 and CDR2: MNHNS and SASEGT. The trim removed 4 bases at V and 7 bases at J, leaving 13 bases unmatched. The CDR3 has 16 residues. The CDR3 loop is CASSVVAGNPGNEQFF. CDR3 nucleotide sequence: TGTGCCAGCAGTGTGGTAGCGGGCAACCCTGGGAATGAGCAGTTCTTC.

V is TRBV7-2 and J is TRBJ2-5; 8 nucleotides match TRBD2. With V trimmed by 7 bases and J by 0 bases, 7 bases remained unmatched. The CDR3 totals 15 residues. Germline loops: CDR1 SGHTA, CDR2 FQGNSA. CDR3 in amino acids: CASKVGAGDQETQYF. CDR3 coding DNA: TGTGCCAGCAAGGTCGGAGCGGGAGACCAAGAGACCCAGTACTTC.

The chain links TRBV6-1 to TRBJ1-1, with TRBD1 matching 8 bases. The CDR3 length is 14 residues. Per germline, CDR1 MNHNS and CDR2 SASEGT. With V trimmed by 2 bases and J by 6 bases, 5 bases remained unmatched. The CDR3 protein is CASSEPDRVAEAFF. The CDR3 DNA is TGTGCCAGCAGTGAACCGGACAGGGTCGCTGAAGCTTTCTTT.

This clone was counted between two and nine times. V gene TRBV2 combines with J gene TRBJ1-5; 10 nucleotides line up with TRBD1. The germline CDR1 and CDR2 sequences are SNHLY and FYNNEI. Trimming at V came to 4 bases and at J to 1 base, leaving 4 bases not matched to a gene. This CDR3 has 16 residues. In DNA, the CDR3 is TGTGCCAGCAGTGGGGACAGGGGCGCAAGCAATCAGCCCCAGCATTTT. The encoded protein is CASSGDRGASNQPQHF.

The chain uses TRBV4-1 and TRBJ1-2; D not resolved. This CDR3 is built from 15 residues. Per germline, CDR1 MGHRA and CDR2 YSYEKL. Trimming removed 2 bases from V and 8 bases from J, with 18 bases in between. The CDR3 spells CASSQPEREWNGYTF. The CDR3 DNA is TGCGCCAGCAGCCAACCGGAAAGGGAGTGGAACGGCTACACCTTC.

The CDR3 DNA follows: TGTGCCAGCATCGAAAAGGTCGGGACAGGGTCTGGAATTAATGGCTACACCTTC. It yields the protein CASIEKVGTGSGINGYTF. The chain joins TRBV2 to TRBJ1-2, with TRBD1 matching 9 bases. Germline V gives CDR1 SNHLY, CDR2 FYNNEI. The CDR3 contains 18 residues. V was pared by 7 bases and J by 6 bases, with 21 bases of the junction left unmatched.

The gene calls are TRBV18 and TRBJ2-1; TRBD2 agrees at 7 bases. This CDR3 spans 14 amino acids. J gave up 10 bases and V 3 bases, and 9 bases lay outside the gene matches. Germline V gene data show CDR1 as KGHSH and CDR2 as LQKENI. The CDR3 sequence is CASSPPGLPVEQFF. In nucleotides, the CDR3 is TGTGCCAGCTCACCGCCGGGACTACCAGTGGAGCAGTTCTTC.

This clone appeared once. The genes are TRBV19 and TRBJ2-7; 10 positions match TRBD2. In germline, CDR1 is LNHDA, CDR2 SQIVND (reference sequence). Trimming cost V 3 bases and J 4 bases; bases outside gene matches: 3. CDR3 size: 14 residues. CDR3 nucleotides: TGTGCCAGTAGTATCGGAGCGGGAGGGTACGAGCAGTACTTC. Its translation: CASSIGAGGYEQYF.

The chain recombines TRBV30 with TRBJ1-4, with D hard to call. Trimming removed 3 bases from V and 8 bases from J, with 10 bases in between. CDR3 length: 12 residues. Looked up from germline, CDR1 is GTSNPN and CDR2 is SVGIG (reference sequence). CDR3 protein: CAWSDMREKLFF. DNA for the CDR3: TGTGCCTGGAGCGACATGAGAGAAAAACTGTTTTTT.

V is TRBV24-1 and J is TRBJ2-1, with D unclear. The CDR3 runs 17 residues. The V and J ends lost 0 bases and 5 bases respectively, with 16 bases between them. CDR1 is KGHDR and CDR2 is SFDVKD in the germline V gene. The CDR3 DNA reads TGTGCCACCAGTGATTTGCAGGTCGGTTCCGACGACAATGAGCAGTTCTTC. This encodes CATSDLQVGSDDNEQFF.